This paragraph covers one T cell receptor beta chain sequence. Its antigen is unknown. Data came from immunoSEQ multiplex PCR; TCRdb stores just in-frame clones and leaves some out. Of some 1 million clones in the sample, about 80% were seen once. The source of the sample is a study of shared clonotypes between healthy human individuals. Study results and caveats: Shared across a few donors were 5% to 6% of the naive CD4 clonotypes.

The V gene lost 4 bases and the J gene lost 1 base, with 14 bases spanning the gap. CDR3 length: 15 amino acids. Germline V lookup: CDR1 SGHKS, CDR2 YYEKEE (reference sequence). Each of the donors was a healthy adult who was HIV-negative and had not had a recent acute infection or vaccination. From CD4+ cells came CD45RA+ naive and CD45RA-negative memory subsets. Sequencing used memory CD4+ T cells sorted from blood. The sample's subset: CD45RA-negative fraction. J is TRBJ2-5 and V is TRBV5-5; D remains ambiguous. The clonotype comes from a man between 18 and 35 years old in good health. CDR3 in DNA: TGTGCCAGCAGCAACGTCCTACCTATCCAAGAGACCCAGTACTTC. It codes for CASSNVLPIQETQYF.